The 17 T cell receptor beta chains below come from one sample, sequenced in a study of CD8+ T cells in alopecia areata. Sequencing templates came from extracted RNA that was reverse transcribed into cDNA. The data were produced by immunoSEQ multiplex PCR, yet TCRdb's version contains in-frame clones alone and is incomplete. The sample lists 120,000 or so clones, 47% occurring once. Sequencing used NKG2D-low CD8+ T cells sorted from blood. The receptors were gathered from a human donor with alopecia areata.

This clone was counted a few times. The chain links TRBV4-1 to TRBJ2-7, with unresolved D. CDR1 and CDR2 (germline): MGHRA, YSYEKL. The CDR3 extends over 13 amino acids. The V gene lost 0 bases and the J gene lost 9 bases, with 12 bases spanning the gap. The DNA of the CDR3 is TGCGCCAGCAGCCAAGAACCAATAGGCGGGCAGTACTTC. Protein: CASSQEPIGGQYF.

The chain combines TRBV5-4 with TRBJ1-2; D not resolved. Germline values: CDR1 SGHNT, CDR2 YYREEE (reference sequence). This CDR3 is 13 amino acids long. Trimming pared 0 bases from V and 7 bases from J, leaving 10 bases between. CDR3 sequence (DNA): TGTGCCAGCAGCTTGGGAGGACTTAGTGGCTACACCTTC. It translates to CASSLGGLSGYTF.

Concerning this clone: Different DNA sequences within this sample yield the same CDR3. The CDR3 sequence: CASSLAGTPTDTQYF. The CDR3 nucleotides read TGCGCCAGCAGCTTGGCCGGGACTCCCACAGATACGCAGTATTTT. The chain links TRBV5-1 to TRBJ2-3; D is possibly TRBD2 (6 bases). Between the trimmed V and J ends, which lost 0 bases and 2 bases, there was a span of 10 bases. The length of the CDR3 is 15 residues. Per germline, CDR1 SGHRS and CDR2 YFSETQ.

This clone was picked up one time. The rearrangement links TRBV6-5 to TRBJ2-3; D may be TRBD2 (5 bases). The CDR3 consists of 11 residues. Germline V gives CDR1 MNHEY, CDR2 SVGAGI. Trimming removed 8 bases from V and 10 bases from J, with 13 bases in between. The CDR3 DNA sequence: TGTGCCAGCGGGGAGACAAGGCCGCAGTATTTT. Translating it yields CASGETRPQYF.

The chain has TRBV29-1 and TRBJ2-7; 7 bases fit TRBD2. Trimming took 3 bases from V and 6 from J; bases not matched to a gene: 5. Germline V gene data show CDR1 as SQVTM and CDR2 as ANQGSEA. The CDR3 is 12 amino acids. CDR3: CSVEGGRAEQYF. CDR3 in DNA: TGCAGCGTTGAGGGGGGGAGGGCCGAGCAGTACTTC.

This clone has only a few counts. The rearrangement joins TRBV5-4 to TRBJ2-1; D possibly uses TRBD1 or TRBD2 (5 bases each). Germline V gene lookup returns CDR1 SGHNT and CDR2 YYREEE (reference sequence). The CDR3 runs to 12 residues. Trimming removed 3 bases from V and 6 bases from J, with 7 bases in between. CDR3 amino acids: CASSSGTNEQFF. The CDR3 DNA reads TGTGCCAGCAGCTCCGGGACCAATGAGCAGTTCTTC.

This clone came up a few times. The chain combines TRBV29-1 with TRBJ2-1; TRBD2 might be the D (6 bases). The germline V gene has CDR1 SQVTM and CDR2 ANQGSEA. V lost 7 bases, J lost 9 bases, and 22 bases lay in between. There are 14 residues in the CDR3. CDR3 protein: CSDTGTSGTGEQFF. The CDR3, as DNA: TGCAGCGATACCGGGACTTCGGGCACGGGTGAGCAGTTCTTC.

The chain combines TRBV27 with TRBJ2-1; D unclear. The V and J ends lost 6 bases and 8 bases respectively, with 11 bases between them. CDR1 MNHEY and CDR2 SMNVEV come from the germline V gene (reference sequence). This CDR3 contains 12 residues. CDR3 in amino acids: CASRAGRHEQFF. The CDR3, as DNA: TGTGCCAGCAGGGCCGGCCGCCATGAGCAGTTCTTC.

CDR3 nucleotides: TGTGCCACCAGCGGGACAGCTCAAGAGACCCAGTACTTC. Translated: CATSGTAQETQYF. The J gene is TRBJ2-5, the V gene TRBV15; TRBD1 matches at 7 bases. The CDR3 runs to 13 residues. Germline V lookup: CDR1 LNHNV, CDR2 YYDKDF (reference sequence). V was pared by 5 bases and J by 2 bases, with 2 bases of the junction left unmatched. The variable domain in full, completed from reference TRBV15 and TRBJ2-5, reads DAMVIQNPRYQVTQFGKPVTLSCSQTLNHNVMYWYQQKSSQAPKLLFHYYDKDFNNEADTPDNFQSRRPNTSFCFLDIRSPGLGDTAMYLCATSGTAQETQYFGPGTRLLVL.

CDR3: CASSSQGNQETQYF. CDR3 DNA sequence: TGTGCCAGCAGTTCGCAGGGAAATCAAGAGACCCAGTACTTC. The chain employs TRBV6-1 and TRBJ2-5; tentative D call: TRBD1 (5 bases). This CDR3 is built from 14 residues. From germline, CDR1 is MNHNS and CDR2 SASEGT. V was pared by 5 bases and J by 2 bases, with 12 bases between.

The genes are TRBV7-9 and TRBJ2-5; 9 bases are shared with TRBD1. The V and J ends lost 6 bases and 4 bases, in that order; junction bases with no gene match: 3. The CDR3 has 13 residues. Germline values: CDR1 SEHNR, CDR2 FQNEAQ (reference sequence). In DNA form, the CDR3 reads TGTGCCAGCAGAGGGACAGGGCCAGAGACCCAGTACTTC. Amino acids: CASRGTGPETQYF.

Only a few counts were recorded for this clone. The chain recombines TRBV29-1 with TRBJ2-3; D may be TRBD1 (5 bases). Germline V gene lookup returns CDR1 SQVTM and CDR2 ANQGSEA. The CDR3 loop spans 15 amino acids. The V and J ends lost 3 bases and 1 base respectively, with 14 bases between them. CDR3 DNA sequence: TGCAGCGTTGAGGTCAGGGAAAGCGGCACAGATACGCAGTATTTT. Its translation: CSVEVRESGTDTQYF.

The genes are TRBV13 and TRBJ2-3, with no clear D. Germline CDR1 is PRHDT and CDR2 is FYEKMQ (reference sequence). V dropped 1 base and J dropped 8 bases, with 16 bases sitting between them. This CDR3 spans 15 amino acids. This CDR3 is CASSLDRSGSSTQYF. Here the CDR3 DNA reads TGTGCCAGCAGCTTAGATCGATCAGGTTCAAGTACGCAGTATTTT.

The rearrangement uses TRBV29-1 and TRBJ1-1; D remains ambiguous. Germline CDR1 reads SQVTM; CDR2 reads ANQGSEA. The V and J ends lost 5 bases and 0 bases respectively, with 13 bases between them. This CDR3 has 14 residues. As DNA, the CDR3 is TGCAGCGTTCACGGGCCCGACATGAACACTGAAGCTTTCTTT. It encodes CSVHGPDMNTEAFF.

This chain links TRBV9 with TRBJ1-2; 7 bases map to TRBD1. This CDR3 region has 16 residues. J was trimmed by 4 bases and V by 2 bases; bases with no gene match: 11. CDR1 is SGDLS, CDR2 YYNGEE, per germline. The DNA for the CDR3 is TGTGCCAGCAGCGTCGACAGGGTACGAAGTTCCTATGGCTACACCTTC. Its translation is CASSVDRVRSSYGYTF.

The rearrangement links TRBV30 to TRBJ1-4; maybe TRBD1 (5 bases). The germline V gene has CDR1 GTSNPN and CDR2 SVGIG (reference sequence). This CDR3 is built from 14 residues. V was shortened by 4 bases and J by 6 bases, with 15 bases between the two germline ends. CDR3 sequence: CAWTTKPTDEKLFF. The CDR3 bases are TGTGCCTGGACCACCAAGCCGACAGATGAAAAACTGTTTTTT.

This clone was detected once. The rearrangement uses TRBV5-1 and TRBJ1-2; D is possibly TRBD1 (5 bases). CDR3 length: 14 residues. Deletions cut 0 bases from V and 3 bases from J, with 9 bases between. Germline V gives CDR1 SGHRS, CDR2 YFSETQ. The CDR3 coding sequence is TGCGCCAGCAGCTTGGAAGGGGCGTACTATGGCTACACCTTC. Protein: CASSLEGAYYGYTF.